This T cell receptor (beta chain) emerged from a study of long-term antiretroviral therapy in people with HIV. This CDR3 has 14 residues. The V gene lost 4 bases and the J gene lost 4 bases, with 14 bases spanning the gap. Germline CDR1 SGHDT, CDR2 YYEEEE. Worth noting for this clone: Its cognate antigen is unknown.

Study conclusions and caveats: After ART, diversity increased yet remained lower than transplant donor controls.

Running of the v3.0 immunoSEQ assay took place at survey level. For each individual sample, sequencing targeted 40,000-50,000 T-cell genomes. The data were produced by immunoSEQ multiplex PCR, yet TCRdb's version contains in-frame clones alone and is incomplete. The table shows tens of thousands of clones, with approximately 80% occurring only once. The V gene is TRBV5-6, the J gene TRBJ2-5; D call uncertain. The source was unsorted PBMCs, collected 1.2 years after starting antiretroviral therapy. This clonotype originated in a woman in her thirties or forties with HIV. CDR3 in DNA: TGTGCCAGCAGCCTAACCTTAACAATAGAGACCCAGTACTTC. This sequence encodes CASSLTLTIETQYF.